This T cell receptor (beta chain) was recovered during a study of T cell responses to AZD1222 COVID-19 vaccine. Whole-study findings and limits: Possibly, clonal diversity was underestimated; donors were largely white British and included more females.

Some clones are missing from TCRdb's copy, which holds only in-frame ones; the method was immunoSEQ multiplex PCR. The top ten clones hold about 19% of a sample with around 91,000 clones, over 75% of them seen once. This clone was seen once. Its antigen is as yet unknown. The CDR3 extends over 13 amino acids. Trimming shortened V by 8 bases and J by 0 bases, and 10 bases separated the two germline ends. Germline-derived CDR1 and CDR2 are MNHEY and SMNVEV (reference sequence). This TCR derives from an adult in good health. This specimen was peripheral blood, taken on day 0 of AZD1222 vaccination. The rearrangement joins TRBV27 to TRBJ1-1; D is uncertain. The CDR3 nucleotides are TGTGCCAGCGGGTTGCAGGTGAACACTGAAGCTTTCTTT. It encodes CASGLQVNTEAFF.